The present TCR beta chain was sequenced within a study of blood T cells in healthy people across ages. The CDR3 is 19 residues long. After removal of 6 bases from V and 0 bases from J, the junction contained 13 bases not matched to a gene. Germline assignment: CDR1 SGHAT and CDR2 FQNNGV. The authors ran a second PCR of roughly 6 to 12 cycles using a sample-barcoded 5' primer and a J-beta primer mix. Each cDNA molecule was tagged by a template-switch adaptor with 12 random nucleotides. TCRdb fed the 5' RACE reads into MiXCR, producing one record per CDR3 protein. The table shows 1.5 million to 2 million distinct CDR3 sequences, with 35% to 50% occurring only once.

The sample consisted of blood. The genes are TRBV11-2 and TRBJ2-1, with 11 bases that match TRBD2. The TCR originated in a human donor in good health. The CDR3 spells CASRTTGLAAEFSYNEQFF. The DNA of the CDR3 is TGTGCCAGCAGAACCACGGGACTAGCGGCCGAATTCTCCTACAATGAGCAGTTCTTC.